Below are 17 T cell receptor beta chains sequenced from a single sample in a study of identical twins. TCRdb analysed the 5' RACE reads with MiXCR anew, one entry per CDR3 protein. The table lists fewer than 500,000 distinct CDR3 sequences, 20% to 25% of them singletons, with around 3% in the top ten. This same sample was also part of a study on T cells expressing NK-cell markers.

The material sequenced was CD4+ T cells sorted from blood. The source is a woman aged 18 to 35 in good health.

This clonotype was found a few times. The CDR3 loop reads CASSPRLGLAGAYNEQFF. CDR3 DNA sequence: TGTGCCAGCAGCCCCAGACTCGGACTAGCGGGAGCCTACAATGAGCAGTTCTTC. This chain uses TRBV3-1 with TRBJ2-1, with 13 bases that match TRBD2. Germline V gene sequence: CDR1 LGHDT, CDR2 YNNKEL (reference sequence). The CDR3 runs 18 residues. With V trimmed by 4 bases and J by 2 bases, 8 bases remained unmatched.

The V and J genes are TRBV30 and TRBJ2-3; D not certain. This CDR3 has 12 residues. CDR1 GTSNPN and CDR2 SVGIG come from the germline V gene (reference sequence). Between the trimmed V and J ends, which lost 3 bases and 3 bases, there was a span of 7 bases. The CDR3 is CAWRELTDTQYF. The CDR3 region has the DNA TGTGCCTGGAGGGAGCTAACAGATACGCAGTATTTT.

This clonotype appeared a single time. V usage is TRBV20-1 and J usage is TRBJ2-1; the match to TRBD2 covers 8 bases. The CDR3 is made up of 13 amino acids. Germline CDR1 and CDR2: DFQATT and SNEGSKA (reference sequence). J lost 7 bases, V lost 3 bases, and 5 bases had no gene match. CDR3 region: CSARTSEHNEQFF. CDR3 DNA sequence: TGCAGTGCTAGGACTAGCGAACATAATGAGCAGTTCTTC.

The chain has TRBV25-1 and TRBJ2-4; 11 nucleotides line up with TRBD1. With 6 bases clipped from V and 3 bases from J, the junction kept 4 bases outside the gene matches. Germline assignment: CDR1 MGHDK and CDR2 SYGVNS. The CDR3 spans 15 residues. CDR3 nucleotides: TGTGCCAGCAGGGGACAGGGGGGGGTCAAAAACATTCAGTACTTC. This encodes CASRGQGGVKNIQYF.

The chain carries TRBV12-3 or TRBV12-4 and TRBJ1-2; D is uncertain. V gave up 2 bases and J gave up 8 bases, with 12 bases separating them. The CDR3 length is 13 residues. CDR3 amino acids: CASSLRRPGGYTF. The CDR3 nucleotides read TGTGCCAGCAGTTTACGGCGGCCCGGGGGCTACACCTTC.

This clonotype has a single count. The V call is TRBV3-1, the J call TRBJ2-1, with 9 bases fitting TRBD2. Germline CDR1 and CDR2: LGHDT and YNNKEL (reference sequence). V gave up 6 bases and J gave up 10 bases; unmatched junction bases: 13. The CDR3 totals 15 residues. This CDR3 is CASRQGGILAGEQFF. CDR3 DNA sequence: TGTGCCAGCAGACAGGGAGGTATACTAGCGGGCGAGCAGTTCTTC.

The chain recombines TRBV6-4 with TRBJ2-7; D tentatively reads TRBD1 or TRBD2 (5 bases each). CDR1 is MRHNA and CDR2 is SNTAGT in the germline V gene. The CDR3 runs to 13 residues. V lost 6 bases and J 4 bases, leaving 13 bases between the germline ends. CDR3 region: CASSWDGVYEQYF. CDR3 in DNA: TGTGCCAGCAGCTGGGACGGAGTGTACGAGCAGTACTTC.

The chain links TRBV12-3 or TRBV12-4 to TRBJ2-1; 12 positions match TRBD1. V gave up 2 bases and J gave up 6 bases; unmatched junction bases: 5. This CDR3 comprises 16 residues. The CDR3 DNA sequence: TGTGCCAGCAGTTTAATCGGGACAGGGGGCTTCAATGAGCAGTTCTTC. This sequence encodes CASSLIGTGGFNEQFF.

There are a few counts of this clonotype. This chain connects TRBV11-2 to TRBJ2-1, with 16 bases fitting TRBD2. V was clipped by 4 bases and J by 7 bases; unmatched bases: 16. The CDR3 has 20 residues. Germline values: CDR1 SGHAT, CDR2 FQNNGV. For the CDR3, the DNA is TGTGCCAGCAGCTCCTTCCCGGGACTAGCGGGAGGGCCATTAGGGAATGAGCAGTTCTTC. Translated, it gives CASSSFPGLAGGPLGNEQFF.

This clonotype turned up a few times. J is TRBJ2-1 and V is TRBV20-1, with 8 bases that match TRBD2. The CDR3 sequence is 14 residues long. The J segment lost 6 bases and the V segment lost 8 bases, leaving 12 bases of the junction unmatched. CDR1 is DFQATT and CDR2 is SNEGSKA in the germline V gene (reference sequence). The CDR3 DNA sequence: TGCAGTCCTCAATCCGGGACTAGTGGCAATGAGCAGTTCTTC. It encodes CSPQSGTSGNEQFF.

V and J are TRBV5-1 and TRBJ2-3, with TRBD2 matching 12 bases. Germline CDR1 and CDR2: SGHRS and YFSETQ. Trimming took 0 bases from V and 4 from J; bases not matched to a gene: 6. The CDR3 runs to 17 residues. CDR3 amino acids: CASSLDPASGGADTQYF. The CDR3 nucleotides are TGCGCCAGCAGCTTGGATCCAGCTAGCGGGGGGGCAGATACGCAGTATTTT.

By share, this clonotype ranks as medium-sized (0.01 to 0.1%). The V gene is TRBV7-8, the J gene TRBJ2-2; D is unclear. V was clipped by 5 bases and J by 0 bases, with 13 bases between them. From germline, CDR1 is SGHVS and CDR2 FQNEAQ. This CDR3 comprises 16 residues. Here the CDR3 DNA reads TGTGCCAGCAGCATCCGGAACCAAGCGAACACCGGGGAGCTGTTTTTT. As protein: CASSIRNQANTGELFF.

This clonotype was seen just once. CDR3 sequence: CASSRGVPSTDTQYF. In DNA, the CDR3 is TGCGCCAGCAGCCGCGGAGTACCCAGCACAGATACGCAGTATTTT. J is TRBJ2-3 and V is TRBV5-1, with no clear D. The CDR3 extends over 15 amino acids. In germline, CDR1 is SGHRS, CDR2 YFSETQ. Trimming stripped 4 bases from V and 0 bases from J, with 12 bases between.

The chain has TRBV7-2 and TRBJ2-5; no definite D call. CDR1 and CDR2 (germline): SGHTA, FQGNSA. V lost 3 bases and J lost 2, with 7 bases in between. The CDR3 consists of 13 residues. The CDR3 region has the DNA TGTGCCAGCAGCTTCCGGGCACAAGAGACCCAGTACTTC. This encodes CASSFRAQETQYF.

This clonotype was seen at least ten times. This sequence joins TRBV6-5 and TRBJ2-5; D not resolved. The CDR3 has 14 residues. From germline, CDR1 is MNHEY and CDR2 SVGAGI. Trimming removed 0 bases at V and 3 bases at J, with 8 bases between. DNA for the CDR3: TGTGCCAGCAGTTACTCACGCGGTAAAGAGACCCAGTACTTC. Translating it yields CASSYSRGKETQYF.

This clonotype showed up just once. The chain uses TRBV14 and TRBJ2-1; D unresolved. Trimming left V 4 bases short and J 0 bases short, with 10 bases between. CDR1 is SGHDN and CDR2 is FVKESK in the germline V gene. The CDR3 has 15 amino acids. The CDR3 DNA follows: TGTGCCAGCAGCCCCCAGCCATTCTCCTACAATGAGCAGTTCTTC. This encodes CASSPQPFSYNEQFF.

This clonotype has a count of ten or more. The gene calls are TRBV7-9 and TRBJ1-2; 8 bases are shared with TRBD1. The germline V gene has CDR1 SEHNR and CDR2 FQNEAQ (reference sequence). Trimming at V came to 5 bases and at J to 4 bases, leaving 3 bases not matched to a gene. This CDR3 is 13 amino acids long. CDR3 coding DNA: TGTGCCAGCAGCGGTACAGGGGGCTATGGCTACACCTTC. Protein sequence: CASSGTGGYGYTF. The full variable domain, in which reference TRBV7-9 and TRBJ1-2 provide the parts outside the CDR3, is DTGVSQNPRHKITKRGQNVTFRCDPISEHNRLYWYRQTLGQGPEFLTYFQNEAQLEKSRLLSDRFSAERPKGSFSTLEIQRTEQGDSAMYLCASSGTGGYGYTFGSGTRLTVV.